These T cell receptor beta chains were read from a single sample in a study of blood T cell repertoires in COVID-19. Profiling relied on immunoSEQ multiplex PCR, and the TCRdb table lists in-frame clones only, not all of them. The sample lists a few hundred thousand clones, less than 90% occurring once. The sequencing sample was made of PBMCs or T cells enriched from blood (not recorded which). The receptors derive from a woman aged 30 to 39 who had recovered from COVID-19. CDR3s include the opening cysteine and the closing phenylalanine or tryptophan. The order of the fields is clone size, D gene, J gene, V gene, CDR3 length, CDR3 protein, CDR3 DNA. The D gene is left open where the match is weak. The size of a clone is reported for some rows only, either as once, few or many, or as a class for expanded clones.

clone size: .
D gene: .
J gene: TRBJ2-7
V gene: TRBV27
CDR3 length: 13
CDR3 protein: CASKNRGGAEQYF
CDR3 DNA: TGTGCCAGCAAAAACAGGGGCGGGGCCGAGCAGTACTTC

clone size: .
D gene: .
J gene: TRBJ1-4
V gene: TRBV4-1
CDR3 length: 19
CDR3 protein: CASSQDRLRSLRANEKLFF
CDR3 DNA: TGCGCCAGCAGCCAAGATCGTCTCCGGTCCCTTCGGGCTAATGAAAAACTGTTTTTT

clone size: .
D gene: TRBD2
J gene: TRBJ2-3
V gene: TRBV7-3
CDR3 length: 15
CDR3 protein: CASSLSGGAPDTQYF
CDR3 DNA: TGTGCCAGCAGCTTAAGCGGGGGGGCCCCAGATACGCAGTATTTT

clone size: .
D gene: TRBD1
J gene: TRBJ1-3
V gene: TRBV5-5
CDR3 length: 17
CDR3 protein: CASTPQQGIYSGNTIYF
CDR3 DNA: TGTGCCAGCACCCCCCAACAGGGGATCTACTCTGGAAACACCATATATTTT

clone size: .
D gene: .
J gene: TRBJ2-3
V gene: TRBV12-3/TRBV12-4
CDR3 length: 12
CDR3 protein: CASRALPDTQYF
CDR3 DNA: TGTGCCAGCAGGGCCCTGCCAGATACGCAGTATTTT

clone size: .
D gene: .
J gene: TRBJ2-2
V gene: TRBV28
CDR3 length: 12
CDR3 protein: CASSSRVEELFF
CDR3 DNA: TGTGCCAGCAGTTCCAGGGTCGAGGAGCTGTTTTTT

clone size: .
D gene: TRBD1
J gene: TRBJ1-2
V gene: TRBV27
CDR3 length: 11
CDR3 protein: CASSYRGGYTF
CDR3 DNA: TGTGCCAGCAGTTACAGGGGAGGCTACACCTTC

clone size: .
D gene: .
J gene: TRBJ2-5
V gene: TRBV6-5
CDR3 length: 14
CDR3 protein: CASTRDWGGETQYF
CDR3 DNA: TGTGCCAGCACTAGGGACTGGGGCGGAGAGACCCAGTACTTC

clone size: few
D gene: .
J gene: TRBJ1-1
V gene: TRBV27
CDR3 length: 14
CDR3 protein: CASTSSQLNTEAFF
CDR3 DNA: TGTGCCAGCACCTCATCGCAGTTAAACACTGAAGCTTTCTTT

clone size: .
D gene: TRBD2
J gene: TRBJ2-3
V gene: TRBV7-3
CDR3 length: 18
CDR3 protein: CASSSYQGLAGGTDTQYF
CDR3 DNA: TGTGCCAGCAGCTCCTACCAGGGACTAGCGGGGGGCACAGATACGCAGTATTTT

clone size: .
D gene: .
J gene: TRBJ1-1
V gene: TRBV18
CDR3 length: 15
CDR3 protein: CASSPPPGGGTEAFF
CDR3 DNA: TGTGCCAGCTCACCACCGCCGGGAGGGGGTACTGAAGCTTTCTTT

clone size: .
D gene: .
J gene: TRBJ1-4
V gene: TRBV14
CDR3 length: 17
CDR3 protein: CASSQGWADATNEKLFF
CDR3 DNA: TGTGCCAGCAGCCAAGGTTGGGCAGACGCAACTAATGAAAAACTGTTTTTT

clone size: few
D gene: TRBD1
J gene: TRBJ2-2
V gene: TRBV7-9
CDR3 length: 16
CDR3 protein: CASSPRTGTNTGELFF
CDR3 DNA: TGTGCCAGCAGCCCGCGGACAGGGACGAACACCGGGGAGCTGTTTTTT

clone size: .
D gene: TRBD1
J gene: TRBJ2-6
V gene: TRBV4-1
CDR3 length: 18
CDR3 protein: CASSQPGTGRSGANVLTF
CDR3 DNA: TGCGCCAGCAGCCAGCCAGGGACAGGGCGATCTGGGGCCAACGTCCTGACTTTC

clone size: .
D gene: .
J gene: TRBJ2-7
V gene: TRBV5-6
CDR3 length: 11
CDR3 protein: CASSLGGEQYF
CDR3 DNA: TGTGCCAGCAGTTTGGGAGGCGAGCAGTACTTC

clone size: .
D gene: TRBD1
J gene: TRBJ2-7
V gene: TRBV27
CDR3 length: 14
CDR3 protein: CASSLDRGRYEQYF
CDR3 DNA: TGTGCCAGCAGCCTTGACAGGGGGCGTTACGAGCAGTACTTC

clone size: .
D gene: .
J gene: TRBJ1-2
V gene: TRBV28
CDR3 length: 12
CDR3 protein: CASKQLGYGYTF
CDR3 DNA: TGTGCCAGCAAACAGCTGGGCTATGGCTACACCTTC

clone size: .
D gene: TRBD1
J gene: TRBJ2-1
V gene: TRBV13
CDR3 length: 15
CDR3 protein: CASALRTGWNDEQFF
CDR3 DNA: TGTGCCAGCGCTCTAAGGACAGGGTGGAACGATGAGCAGTTCTTC

clone size: .
D gene: .
J gene: TRBJ2-1
V gene: TRBV30
CDR3 length: 13
CDR3 protein: CAWSVRNRDEQFF
CDR3 DNA: TGTGCCTGGAGTGTTCGGAACAGGGATGAGCAGTTCTTC

clone size: .
D gene: TRBD1
J gene: TRBJ2-7
V gene: TRBV5-1
CDR3 length: 13
CDR3 protein: CASSSGTGYEQYF
CDR3 DNA: TGCGCCAGCAGCTCCGGGACAGGCTACGAGCAGTACTTC

clone size: .
D gene: .
J gene: TRBJ2-3
V gene: TRBV5-6
CDR3 length: 14
CDR3 protein: CASSLVRVADTQYF
CDR3 DNA: TGTGCCAGCAGCTTGGTGCGGGTGGCAGATACGCAGTATTTT

clone size: once
D gene: TRBD1
J gene: TRBJ2-1
V gene: TRBV5-1
CDR3 length: 15
CDR3 protein: CASSFSTGVLNEQFF
CDR3 DNA: TGCGCCAGCAGCTTCTCGACAGGGGTCCTCAATGAGCAGTTCTTC

clone size: .
D gene: TRBD2
J gene: TRBJ2-3
V gene: TRBV28
CDR3 length: 15
CDR3 protein: CASSITSGSTDTQYF
CDR3 DNA: TGTGCCAGCAGTATCACTAGCGGCAGCACAGATACGCAGTATTTT

clone size: .
D gene: .
J gene: TRBJ2-3
V gene: TRBV27
CDR3 length: 16
CDR3 protein: CASRPGTPRTTDTQYF
CDR3 DNA: TGTGCCAGCAGGCCCGGGACTCCTCGAACAACAGATACGCAGTATTTT

clone size: .
D gene: TRBD2
J gene: TRBJ2-1
V gene: TRBV19
CDR3 length: 14
CDR3 protein: CASRTSGRYNEQFF
CDR3 DNA: TGTGCCAGCAGGACTAGCGGGAGGTACAATGAGCAGTTCTTC

clone size: .
D gene: .
J gene: TRBJ2-1
V gene: TRBV12-3/TRBV12-4
CDR3 length: 13
CDR3 protein: CASSFSDIDEQFF
CDR3 DNA: TGTGCCAGCAGTTTTAGCGATATCGATGAGCAGTTCTTC

clone size: .
D gene: .
J gene: TRBJ1-1
V gene: TRBV7-3
CDR3 length: 17
CDR3 protein: CASSPGRGGLEGTEAFF
CDR3 DNA: TGTGCCAGCAGCCCCGGGCGTGGGGGATTGGAGGGGACTGAAGCTTTCTTT

clone size: .
D gene: TRBD1
J gene: TRBJ1-1
V gene: TRBV6-5
CDR3 length: 15
CDR3 protein: CASSPTGQGVDEAFF
CDR3 DNA: TGTGCCAGCAGTCCAACGGGACAGGGGGTTGATGAAGCTTTCTTT

clone size: .
D gene: .
J gene: TRBJ1-1
V gene: TRBV10-3
CDR3 length: 14
CDR3 protein: CAIRDNLLGTEAFF
CDR3 DNA: TGTGCCATCAGGGACAACCTCCTGGGCACTGAAGCTTTCTTT

clone size: .
D gene: TRBD1
J gene: TRBJ1-1
V gene: TRBV18
CDR3 length: 16
CDR3 protein: CASSPRTGRENTEAFF
CDR3 DNA: TGTGCCAGCTCACCTAGGACAGGGAGGGAGAACACTGAAGCTTTCTTT

clone size: once
D gene: TRBD1
J gene: TRBJ1-1
V gene: TRBV3-1/TRBV3-2
CDR3 length: 12
CDR3 protein: CASSQGQGVAFF
CDR3 DNA: TGTGCCAGCAGCCAAGGACAGGGGGTAGCTTTCTTT

clone size: .
D gene: .
J gene: TRBJ2-3
V gene: TRBV7-2
CDR3 length: 15
CDR3 protein: CASSLLVARTDTQYF
CDR3 DNA: TGTGCCAGCAGCCTTCTAGTCGCGCGCACAGATACGCAGTATTTT

clone size: .
D gene: .
J gene: TRBJ1-2
V gene: TRBV6-5
CDR3 length: 15
CDR3 protein: CASSYSGADSYGYTF
CDR3 DNA: TGTGCCAGCAGTTACAGTGGGGCCGATAGCTATGGCTACACCTTC

clone size: .
D gene: TRBD2
J gene: TRBJ2-5
V gene: TRBV6-5
CDR3 length: 15
CDR3 protein: CASSSVGGVKETQYF
CDR3 DNA: TGTGCCAGCAGTTCCGTGGGGGGGGTAAAAGAGACCCAGTACTTC

clone size: .
D gene: .
J gene: TRBJ1-1
V gene: TRBV10-1
CDR3 length: 14
CDR3 protein: CASSDPPMNTEAFF
CDR3 DNA: TGCGCCAGCAGTGATCCCCCCATGAACACTGAAGCTTTCTTT

clone size: .
D gene: .
J gene: TRBJ1-1
V gene: TRBV2
CDR3 length: 13
CDR3 protein: CASSVEGHTEAFF
CDR3 DNA: TGTGCCAGCAGTGTGGAGGGGCACACTGAAGCTTTCTTT

clone size: .
D gene: TRBD1
J gene: TRBJ2-7
V gene: TRBV10-3
CDR3 length: 14
CDR3 protein: CAISGQGLSYEQYF
CDR3 DNA: TGTGCCATCAGCGGACAGGGGCTCTCCTACGAGCAGTACTTC

clone size: .
D gene: .
J gene: TRBJ1-1
V gene: TRBV19
CDR3 length: 13
CDR3 protein: CASTSFLDSEAFF
CDR3 DNA: TGTGCCAGTACCTCTTTTCTAGACAGCGAAGCTTTCTTT

clone size: .
D gene: .
J gene: TRBJ1-2
V gene: TRBV9
CDR3 length: 16
CDR3 protein: CASSFRQGQANYGYTF
CDR3 DNA: TGTGCCAGCAGCTTTCGCCAGGGGCAGGCTAACTATGGCTACACCTTC

clone size: once
D gene: .
J gene: TRBJ2-7
V gene: TRBV7-8
CDR3 length: 11
CDR3 protein: CASSPHYEQYF
CDR3 DNA: TGTGCCAGCAGCCCCCACTACGAGCAGTACTTC